This T cell receptor beta chain was found in a study of shared clonotypes between healthy human individuals. Study-wide results and limits: It was anticipated that sequencing depth would influence how many clonotypes donors shared.

Recent acute infections and vaccinations were absent in the healthy HIV-negative adult donors. An assay was performed, and its level was deep. TCRdb's copy holds only in-frame clones and misses some; the assay was immunoSEQ multiplex PCR. The sample shows about 100,000 clones, roughly half of them seen only once. Germline assignment: CDR1 GTSNPN and CDR2 SVGIG (reference sequence). V gave up 1 base and J gave up 11 bases, with 14 bases separating them. This CDR3 comprises 12 residues. This clone was counted many times. Antigen unknown. The specimen sequenced was PBMCs. V is TRBV30 and J is TRBJ1-1; D ambiguous. The receptor comes from a woman between 40 and 55 years old in good health. Some clones in this sample may be carry-over from other donors' samples. The CDR3 loop reads CAWSESHRRAFF. CDR3 in DNA: TGTGCCTGGAGTGAATCCCATCGCAGGGCTTTCTTT. Variable domain in full (rest from reference TRBV30 and TRBJ1-1): SQTIHQWPATLVQPVGSPLSLECTVEGTSNPNLYWYRQAAGRGLQLLFYSVGIGQISSEVPQNLSASRPQDRQFILSSKKLLLSDSGFYLCAWSESHRRAFFGQGTRLTVV.